This is a list of T cell receptor beta chains from one sample in a study of blood T cell repertoires in COVID-19. Assay used: immunoSEQ multiplex PCR; TCRdb lists only in-frame clones, some missing. In the table there are 110,000 or so clones, over 75% of which are singletons. The sequencing sample was made of peripheral blood. These receptor sequences come from a man over 45 with acute or convalescent COVID-19. Each CDR3 is given with its conserved first and last residue. The order of the fields is V gene, CDR3 length, D gene, clone size, J gene, CDR3 protein, CDR3 DNA. D genes are given only for firm matches. Some rows mark clone size as missing; the rest say once, few, many or name a class of expanded clone.

TRBV9,14,TRBD1,NA,TRBJ1-1,CASSSHDREGVAFF,TGTGCCAGCAGCTCCCATGACAGGGAAGGGGTTGCTTTCTTT
TRBV5-6,14,NA,NA,TRBJ1-6,CASSLAGGSSPLHF,TGTGCCAGCAGCTTGGCGGGGGGTTCTTCACCCCTCCACTTT
TRBV12-2,17,NA,NA,TRBJ1-3,CASRLEAQGTGGNTIYF,TGTGCAAGTCGCTTAGAGGCACAGGGAACCGGGGGAAACACCATATATTTT
TRBV4-1,15,NA,NA,TRBJ1-2,CASSQELGRGTGYTF,TGCGCCAGCAGCCAAGAATTAGGGCGGGGGACGGGCTACACCTTC
TRBV9,13,NA,NA,TRBJ1-2,CASSVDRGSGYTF,TGTGCCAGCAGCGTAGACCGGGGAAGTGGCTACACCTTC
TRBV6-6,14,NA,NA,TRBJ1-1,CASSSLRGNTEAFF,TGTGCCAGCAGTTCCCTTCGGGGGAACACTGAAGCTTTCTTT
TRBV9,16,TRBD1,NA,TRBJ2-1,CASSVRTGVSYNEQFF,TGTGCCAGCAGCGTTAGGACAGGGGTATCCTACAATGAGCAGTTCTTC
TRBV19,16,TRBD1,NA,TRBJ2-3,CATTGGEGVIRDTQYF,TGTGCCACTACAGGGGGTGAGGGAGTGATTCGAGATACGCAGTATTTT
TRBV30,14,NA,NA,TRBJ1-4,CAWSVGGDTEKLFF,TGTGCCTGGAGTGTAGGGGGGGACACTGAAAAACTGTTTTTT
TRBV28,13,NA,NA,TRBJ2-2,CASSFQNTGELFF,TGCGCCAGCAGTTTCCAAAACACCGGGGAGCTGTTTTTT
TRBV12-3/TRBV12-4,12,NA,NA,TRBJ2-1,CASTYTGNEQFF,TGTGCCAGCACCTATACGGGGAATGAGCAGTTCTTC
TRBV9,15,TRBD1,NA,TRBJ2-3,CASSGRDRGVDTQYF,TGTGCCAGCAGCGGCCGGGACAGGGGGGTAGATACGCAGTATTTT
TRBV29-1,13,NA,NA,TRBJ1-5,CSVGGGIGQPQHF,TGCAGCGTTGGAGGGGGTATTGGACAGCCCCAGCATTTT
TRBV4-1,15,NA,NA,TRBJ2-7,CASSQEMVIAYEQYF,TGCGCCAGCAGCCAAGAAATGGTTATAGCCTACGAGCAGTACTTC
TRBV5-1,13,NA,NA,TRBJ2-3,CASRETGGNTQYF,TGCGCCAGCAGGGAGACAGGAGGAAATACGCAGTATTTT
TRBV5-5,14,TRBD1,NA,TRBJ1-4,CASSLGQGVGKLFF,TGTGCCAGCAGCTTGGGACAGGGGGTCGGAAAACTGTTTTTT
TRBV2,17,NA,NA,TRBJ1-1,CASTRFGRAMMNTEAFF,TGTGCCAGCACCAGATTCGGGCGGGCGATGATGAACACTGAAGCTTTCTTT
TRBV5-1,15,TRBD1,once,TRBJ1-5,CASSTGQGSNQPQHF,TGCGCCAGCAGCACGGGACAGGGAAGCAATCAGCCCCAGCATTTT
TRBV6-5,15,NA,NA,TRBJ1-6,CASRTPGGVGSPLHF,TGTGCCAGTAGGACACCCGGGGGGGTTGGTTCACCCCTCCACTTT
TRBV7-2,16,NA,NA,TRBJ1-3,CASSLARGGSGNTIYF,TGTGCCAGCAGCTTAGCGAGAGGCGGCTCTGGAAACACCATATATTTT
TRBV3-1/TRBV3-2,17,TRBD1,NA,TRBJ1-4,CASSRHPIRQGNEKLFF,TGTGCCAGCAGCCGCCACCCTATAAGACAGGGTAATGAAAAACTGTTTTTT
TRBV27,15,NA,NA,TRBJ2-7,CASSLGSGHGDEQYF,TGTGCCAGCAGCCTTGGCTCGGGACATGGGGACGAGCAGTACTTC
TRBV11-2,13,NA,NA,TRBJ1-2,CASSLGGNYGYTF,TGTGCCAGCAGCTTAGGGGGCAACTATGGCTACACCTTC
TRBV2,15,TRBD1,NA,TRBJ2-4,CASSRDRATGNIQYF,TGTGCCAGCAGCCGGGACAGGGCAACGGGAAACATTCAGTACTTC
TRBV29-1,11,NA,NA,TRBJ1-1,CSAISNTEAFF,TGCAGCGCTATCAGTAACACTGAAGCTTTCTTT
TRBV29-1,11,NA,NA,TRBJ1-1,CSCRGSTEAFF,TGCAGCTGCCGGGGGAGCACTGAAGCTTTCTTT
TRBV7-2,16,TRBD1,NA,TRBJ1-2,CASSTIGPGTGRGYTF,TGTGCCAGCAGCACCATAGGGCCCGGGACAGGGAGAGGCTACACCTTC
TRBV5-1,15,TRBD2,NA,TRBJ2-3,CASSLSGGAYDTQYF,TGCGCCAGCAGCTTGAGCGGGGGGGCCTACGATACGCAGTATTTT
TRBV5-1,16,TRBD1,NA,TRBJ2-2,CASSLPGTGGTGELFF,TGCGCCAGCAGTTTACCGGGGACAGGTGGCACCGGGGAGCTGTTTTTT